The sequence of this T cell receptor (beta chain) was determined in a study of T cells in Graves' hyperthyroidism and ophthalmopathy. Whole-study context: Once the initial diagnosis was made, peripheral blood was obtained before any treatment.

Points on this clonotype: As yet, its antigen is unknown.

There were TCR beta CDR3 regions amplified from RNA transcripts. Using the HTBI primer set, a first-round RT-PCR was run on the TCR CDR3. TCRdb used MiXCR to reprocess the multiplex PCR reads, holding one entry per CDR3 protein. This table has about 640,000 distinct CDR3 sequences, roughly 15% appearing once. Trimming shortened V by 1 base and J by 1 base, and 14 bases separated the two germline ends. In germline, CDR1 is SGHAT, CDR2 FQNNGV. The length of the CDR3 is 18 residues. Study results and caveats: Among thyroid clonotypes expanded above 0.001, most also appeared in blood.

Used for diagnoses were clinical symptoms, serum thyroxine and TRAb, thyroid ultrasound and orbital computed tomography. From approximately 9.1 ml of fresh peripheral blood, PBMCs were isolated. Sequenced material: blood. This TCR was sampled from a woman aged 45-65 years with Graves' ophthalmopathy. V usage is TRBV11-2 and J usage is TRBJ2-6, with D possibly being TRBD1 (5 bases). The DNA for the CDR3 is TGTGCCAGCAGCTTAGGAAGGGGCCAAGTTTCTGGGGCCAACGTCCTGACTTTC. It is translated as CASSLGRGQVSGANVLTF. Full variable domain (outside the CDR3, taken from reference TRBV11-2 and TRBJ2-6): EAGVAQSPRYKIIEKRQSVAFWCNPISGHATLYWYQQILGQGPKLLIQFQNNGVVDDSQLPKDRFSAERLKGVDSTLKIQPAKLEDSAVYLCASSLGRGQVSGANVLTFGAGSRLTVL.